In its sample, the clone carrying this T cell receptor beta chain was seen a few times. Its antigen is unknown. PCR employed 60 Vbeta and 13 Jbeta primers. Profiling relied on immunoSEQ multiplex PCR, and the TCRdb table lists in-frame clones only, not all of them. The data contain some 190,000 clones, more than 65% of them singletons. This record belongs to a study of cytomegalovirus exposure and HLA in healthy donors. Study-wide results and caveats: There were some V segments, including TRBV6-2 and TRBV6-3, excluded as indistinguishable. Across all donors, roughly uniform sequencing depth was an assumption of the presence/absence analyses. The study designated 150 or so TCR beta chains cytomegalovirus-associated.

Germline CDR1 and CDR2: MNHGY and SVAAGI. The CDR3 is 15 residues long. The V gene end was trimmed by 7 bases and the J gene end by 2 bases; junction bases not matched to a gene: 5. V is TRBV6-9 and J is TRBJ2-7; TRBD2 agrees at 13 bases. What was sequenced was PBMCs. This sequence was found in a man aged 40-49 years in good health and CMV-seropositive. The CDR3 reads CASTVLAGGPYEQYF. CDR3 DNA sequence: TGTGCCAGCACCGTACTAGCGGGAGGGCCCTACGAGCAGTACTTC.